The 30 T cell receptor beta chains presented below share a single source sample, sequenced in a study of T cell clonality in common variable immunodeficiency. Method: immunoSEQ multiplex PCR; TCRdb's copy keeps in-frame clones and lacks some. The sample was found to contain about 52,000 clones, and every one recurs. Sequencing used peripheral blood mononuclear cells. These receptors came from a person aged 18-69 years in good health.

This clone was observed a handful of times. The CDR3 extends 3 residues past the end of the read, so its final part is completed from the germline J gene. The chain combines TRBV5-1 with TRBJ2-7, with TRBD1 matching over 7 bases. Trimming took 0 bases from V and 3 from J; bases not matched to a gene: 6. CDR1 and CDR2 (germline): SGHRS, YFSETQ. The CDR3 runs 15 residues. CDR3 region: CASSLEGATYYEQYF. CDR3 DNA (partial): TGCGCCAGCAGCTTGGAGGGGGCGACGTACTACGAG.

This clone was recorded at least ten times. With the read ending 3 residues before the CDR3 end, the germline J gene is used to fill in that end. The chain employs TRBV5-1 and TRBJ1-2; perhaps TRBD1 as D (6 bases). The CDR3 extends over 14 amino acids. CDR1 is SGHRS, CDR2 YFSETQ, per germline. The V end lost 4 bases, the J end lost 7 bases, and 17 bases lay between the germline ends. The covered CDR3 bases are TGCGCCAGCAGCAGAGGACAGACCTATGTTGGC. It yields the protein CASSRGQTYVG. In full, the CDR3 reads CASSRGQTYVGYTF.

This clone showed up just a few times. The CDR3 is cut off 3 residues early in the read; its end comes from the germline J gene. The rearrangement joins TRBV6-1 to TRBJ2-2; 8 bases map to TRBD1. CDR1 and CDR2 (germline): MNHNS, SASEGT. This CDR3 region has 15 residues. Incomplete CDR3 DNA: TGTGCCAGCAGTGCGGGACAGGCTGAGGGTGAAAAG. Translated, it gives CASSAGQAEGEK. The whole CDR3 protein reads CASSAGQAEGEKLFF.

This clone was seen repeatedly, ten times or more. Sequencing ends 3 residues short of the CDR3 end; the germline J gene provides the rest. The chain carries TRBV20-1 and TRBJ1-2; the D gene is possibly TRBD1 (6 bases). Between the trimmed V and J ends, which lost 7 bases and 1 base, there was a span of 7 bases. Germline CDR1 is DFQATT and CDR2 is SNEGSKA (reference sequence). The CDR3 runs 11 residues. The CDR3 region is CSVGGNYGYTF. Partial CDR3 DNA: TGCAGTGTAGGGGGTAACTATGGC.

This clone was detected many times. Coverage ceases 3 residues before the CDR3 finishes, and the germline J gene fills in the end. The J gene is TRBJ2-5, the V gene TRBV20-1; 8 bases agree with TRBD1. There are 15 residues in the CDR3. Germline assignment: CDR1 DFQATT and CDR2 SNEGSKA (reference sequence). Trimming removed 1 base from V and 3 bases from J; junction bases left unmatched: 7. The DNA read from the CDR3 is TGCAGTGCTAGAGCGGGGACAGGAAAGGAAGAGACC. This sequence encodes CSARAGTGKEET. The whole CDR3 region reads CSARAGTGKEETQYF.

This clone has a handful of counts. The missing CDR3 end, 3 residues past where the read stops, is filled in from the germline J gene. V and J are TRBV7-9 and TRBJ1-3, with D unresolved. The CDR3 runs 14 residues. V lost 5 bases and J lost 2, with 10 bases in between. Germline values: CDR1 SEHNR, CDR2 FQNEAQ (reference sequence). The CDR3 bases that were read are TGTGCCAGCAGCCGCGGGGTGGCTGGAAACACC. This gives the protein CASSRGVAGNT. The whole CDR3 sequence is CASSRGVAGNTIYF.

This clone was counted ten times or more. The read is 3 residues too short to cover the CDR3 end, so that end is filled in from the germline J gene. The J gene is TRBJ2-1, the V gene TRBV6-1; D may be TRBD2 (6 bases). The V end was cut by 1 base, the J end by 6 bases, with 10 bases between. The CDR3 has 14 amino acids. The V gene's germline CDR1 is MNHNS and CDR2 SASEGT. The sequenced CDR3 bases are TGTGCCAGCAGTGAAGTGAGGGGACTCAATGAG. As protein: CASSEVRGLNE. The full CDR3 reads CASSEVRGLNEQFF.

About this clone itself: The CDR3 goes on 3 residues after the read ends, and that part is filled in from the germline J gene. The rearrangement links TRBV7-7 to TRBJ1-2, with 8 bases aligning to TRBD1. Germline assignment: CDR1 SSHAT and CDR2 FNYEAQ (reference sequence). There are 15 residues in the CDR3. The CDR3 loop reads CASSSGTGPNHDYTF. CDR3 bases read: TGTGCCAGCAGCTCCGGGACAGGTCCCAATCACGAC.

This chain's CDR3 is CASRVFGRGYEQYF. The CDR3 bases that were read are TGTGCCAGCAGGGTCTTCGGGAGGGGGTACGAG. This sequence joins TRBV5-4 and TRBJ2-7; 8 nucleotides agree with TRBD2. The read halts 3 residues ahead of the CDR3 end, with the missing end drawn from the germline J gene. J gave up 4 bases and V 5 bases, and 8 bases lay outside the gene matches. Germline CDR1 reads SGHNT; CDR2 reads YYREEE (reference sequence). The length of the CDR3 is 14 residues.

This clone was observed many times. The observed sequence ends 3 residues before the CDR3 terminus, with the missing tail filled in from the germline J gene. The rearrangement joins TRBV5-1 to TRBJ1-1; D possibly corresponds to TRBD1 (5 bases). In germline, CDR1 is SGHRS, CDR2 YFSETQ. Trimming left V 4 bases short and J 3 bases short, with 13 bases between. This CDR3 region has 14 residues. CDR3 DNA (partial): TGCGCCAGCAGCCAAATTGCCAGGGACACTGAA. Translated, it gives CASSQIARDTE. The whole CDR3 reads CASSQIARDTEAFF.

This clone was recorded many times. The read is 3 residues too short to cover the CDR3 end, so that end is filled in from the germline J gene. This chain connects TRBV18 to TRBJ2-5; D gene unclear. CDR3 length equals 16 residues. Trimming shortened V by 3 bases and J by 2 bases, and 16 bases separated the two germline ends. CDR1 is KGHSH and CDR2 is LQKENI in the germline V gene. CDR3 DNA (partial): TGTGCCAGCTCACCCATGAACAGAAAGACACAAGAGACC. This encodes CASSPMNRKTQET. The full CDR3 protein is CASSPMNRKTQETQYF.

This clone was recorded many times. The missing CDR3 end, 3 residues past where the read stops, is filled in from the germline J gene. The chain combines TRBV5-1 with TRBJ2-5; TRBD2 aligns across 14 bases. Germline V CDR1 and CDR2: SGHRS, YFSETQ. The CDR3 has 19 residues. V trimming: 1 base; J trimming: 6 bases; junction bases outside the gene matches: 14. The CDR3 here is CASSLPEGGTSGRGKTQYF. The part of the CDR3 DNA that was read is TGCGCCAGCAGCTTGCCCGAAGGGGGGACTAGCGGGAGAGGGAAGACC.

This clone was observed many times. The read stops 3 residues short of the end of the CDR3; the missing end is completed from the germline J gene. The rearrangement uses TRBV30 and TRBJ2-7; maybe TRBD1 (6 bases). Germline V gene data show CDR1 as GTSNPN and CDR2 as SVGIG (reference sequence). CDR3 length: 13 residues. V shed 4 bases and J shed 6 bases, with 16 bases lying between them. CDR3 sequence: CAWTQGLPREQYF. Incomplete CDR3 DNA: TGTGCCTGGACCCAGGGGTTGCCGCGCGAG. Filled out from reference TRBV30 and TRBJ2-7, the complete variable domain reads SQTIHQWPATLVQPVGSPLSLECTVEGTSNPNLYWYRQAAGRGLQLLFYSVGIGQISSEVPQNLSASRPQDRQFILSSKKLLLSDSGFYLCAWTQGLPREQYFGPGTRLTVT.

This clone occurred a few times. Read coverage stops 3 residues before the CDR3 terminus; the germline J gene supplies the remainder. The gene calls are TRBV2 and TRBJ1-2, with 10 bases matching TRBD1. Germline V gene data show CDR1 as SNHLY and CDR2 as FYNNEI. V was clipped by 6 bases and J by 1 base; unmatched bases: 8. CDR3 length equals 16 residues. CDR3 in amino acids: CASSSGTGEINYGYTF. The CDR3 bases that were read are TGTGCCAGCAGCTCCGGGACAGGGGAAATTAACTATGGC.

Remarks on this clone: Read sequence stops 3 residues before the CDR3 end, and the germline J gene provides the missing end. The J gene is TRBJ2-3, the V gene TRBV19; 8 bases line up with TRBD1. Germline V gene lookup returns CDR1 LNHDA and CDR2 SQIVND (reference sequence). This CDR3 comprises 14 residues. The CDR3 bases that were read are TGTGCCAGTATCGGGACAGGAGACCAAGAGACG. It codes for CASIGTGDQET. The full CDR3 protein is CASIGTGDQETQYF.

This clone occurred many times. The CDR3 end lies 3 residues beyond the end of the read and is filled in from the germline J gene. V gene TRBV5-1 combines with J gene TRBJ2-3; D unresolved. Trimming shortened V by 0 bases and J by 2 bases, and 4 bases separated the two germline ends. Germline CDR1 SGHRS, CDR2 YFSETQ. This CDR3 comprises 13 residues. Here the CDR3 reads CASSLVITDTQYF. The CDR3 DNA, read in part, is TGCGCCAGCAGCTTGGTCATCACAGATACG.

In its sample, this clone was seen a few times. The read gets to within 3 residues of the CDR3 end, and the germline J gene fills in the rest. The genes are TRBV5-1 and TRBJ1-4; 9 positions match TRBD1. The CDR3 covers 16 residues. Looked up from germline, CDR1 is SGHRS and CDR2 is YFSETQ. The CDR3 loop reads CASSLQGAGGNSPLFF. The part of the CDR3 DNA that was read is TGCGCCAGCAGTTTACAGGGGGCAGGGGGGAATTCACCA.

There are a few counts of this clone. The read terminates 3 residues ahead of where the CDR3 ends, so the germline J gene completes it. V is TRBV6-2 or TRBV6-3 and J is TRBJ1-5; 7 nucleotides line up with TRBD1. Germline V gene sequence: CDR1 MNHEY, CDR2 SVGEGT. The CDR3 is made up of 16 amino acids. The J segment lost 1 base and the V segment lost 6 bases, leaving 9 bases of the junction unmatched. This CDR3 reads CASREEGARSNQPQHF. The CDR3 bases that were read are TGTGCCAGCAGGGAAGAGGGGGCTAGGAGCAATCAGCCC.

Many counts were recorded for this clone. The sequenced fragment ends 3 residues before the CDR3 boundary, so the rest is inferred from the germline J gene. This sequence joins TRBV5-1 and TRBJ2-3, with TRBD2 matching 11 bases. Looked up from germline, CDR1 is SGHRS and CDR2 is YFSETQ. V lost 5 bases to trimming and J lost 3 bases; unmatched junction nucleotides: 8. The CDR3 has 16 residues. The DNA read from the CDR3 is TGCGCCAGCAGGCCGGCACTAGCGGGAGTGACAGATACG. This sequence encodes CASRPALAGVTDT. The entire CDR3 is CASRPALAGVTDTQYF.

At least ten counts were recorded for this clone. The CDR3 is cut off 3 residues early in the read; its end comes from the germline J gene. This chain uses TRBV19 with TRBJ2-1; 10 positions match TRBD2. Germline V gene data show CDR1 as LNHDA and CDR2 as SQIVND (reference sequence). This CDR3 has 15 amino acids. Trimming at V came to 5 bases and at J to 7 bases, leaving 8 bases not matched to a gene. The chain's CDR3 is CASSSVAGGRNEQFF. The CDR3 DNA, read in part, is TGTGCCAGTAGTTCGGTAGCGGGGGGTAGAAATGAG. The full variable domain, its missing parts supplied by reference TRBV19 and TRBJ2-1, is DGGITQSPKYLFRKEGQNVTLSCEQNLNHDAMYWYRQDPGQGLRLIYYSQIVNDFQKGDIAEGYSVSREKKESFPLTVTSAQKNPTAFYLCASSSVAGGRNEQFFGPGTRLTVL.

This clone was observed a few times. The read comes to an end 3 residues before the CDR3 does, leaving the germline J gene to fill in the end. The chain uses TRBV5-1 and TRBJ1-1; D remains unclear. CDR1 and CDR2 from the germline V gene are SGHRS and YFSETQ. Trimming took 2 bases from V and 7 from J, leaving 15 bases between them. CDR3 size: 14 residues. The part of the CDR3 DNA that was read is TGCGCCAGCAGCTTAGAAGGGCGGGCACATGAA. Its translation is CASSLEGRAHE. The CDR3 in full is CASSLEGRAHEAFF.

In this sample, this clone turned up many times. Incomplete CDR3 DNA: TGCAGTGCCCCGCCCAGGGAAGATACG. This encodes CSAPPREDT. The whole CDR3 sequence is CSAPPREDTQYF. The chain combines TRBV20-1 with TRBJ2-3; tentatively, D is TRBD1 (5 bases). The read terminates 3 residues ahead of where the CDR3 ends, so the germline J gene completes it. The V and J ends lost 6 bases and 5 bases respectively, with 12 bases between them. Germline-derived CDR1 and CDR2 are DFQATT and SNEGSKA (reference sequence). This CDR3 has 12 residues.

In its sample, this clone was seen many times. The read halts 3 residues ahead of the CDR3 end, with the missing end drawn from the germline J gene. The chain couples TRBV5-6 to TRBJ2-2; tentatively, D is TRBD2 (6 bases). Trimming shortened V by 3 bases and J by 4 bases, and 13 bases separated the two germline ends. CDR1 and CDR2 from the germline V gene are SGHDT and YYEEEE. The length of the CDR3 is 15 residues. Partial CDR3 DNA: TGTGCCAGCAGCTCAAATCTAGCGACCACCGGGGAG. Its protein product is CASSSNLATTGE. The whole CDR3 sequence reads CASSSNLATTGELFF. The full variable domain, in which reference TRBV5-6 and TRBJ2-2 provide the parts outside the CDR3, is DAGVTQSPTHLIKTRGQQVTLRCSPKSGHDTVSWYQQALGQGPQFIFQYYEEEERQRGNFPDRFSGHQFPNYSSELNVNALLLGDSALYLCASSSNLATTGELFFGEGSRLTVL.

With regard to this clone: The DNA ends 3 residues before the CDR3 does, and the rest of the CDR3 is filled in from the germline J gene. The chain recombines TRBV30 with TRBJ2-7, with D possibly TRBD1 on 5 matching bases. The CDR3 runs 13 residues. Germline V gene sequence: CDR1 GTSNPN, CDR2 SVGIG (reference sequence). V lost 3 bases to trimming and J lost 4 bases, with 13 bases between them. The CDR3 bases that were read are TGTGCCTGGAGCGGACCAGGGATGTACGAG. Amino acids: CAWSGPGMYE. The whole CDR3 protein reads CAWSGPGMYEQYF. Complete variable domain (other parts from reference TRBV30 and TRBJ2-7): SQTIHQWPATLVQPVGSPLSLECTVEGTSNPNLYWYRQAAGRGLQLLFYSVGIGQISSEVPQNLSASRPQDRQFILSSKKLLLSDSGFYLCAWSGPGMYEQYFGPGTRLTVT.

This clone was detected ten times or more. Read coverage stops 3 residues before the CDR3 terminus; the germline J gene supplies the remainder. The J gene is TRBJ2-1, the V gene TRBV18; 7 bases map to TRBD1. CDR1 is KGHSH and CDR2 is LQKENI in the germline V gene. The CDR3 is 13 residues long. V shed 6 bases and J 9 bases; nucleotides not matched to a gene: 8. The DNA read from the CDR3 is TGTGCCAGCTCGGTCTTGGGACAGTCTGAG. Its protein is CASSVLGQSE. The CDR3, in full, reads CASSVLGQSEQFF.

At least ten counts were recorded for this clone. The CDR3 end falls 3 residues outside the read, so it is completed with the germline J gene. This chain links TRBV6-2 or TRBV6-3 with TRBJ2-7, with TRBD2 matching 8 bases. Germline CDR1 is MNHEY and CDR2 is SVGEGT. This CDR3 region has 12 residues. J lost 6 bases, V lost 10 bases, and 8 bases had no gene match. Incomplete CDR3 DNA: TGTGCCATCACCGGGACTAGGTTCGAG. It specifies CAITGTRFE. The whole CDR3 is CAITGTRFEQYF.

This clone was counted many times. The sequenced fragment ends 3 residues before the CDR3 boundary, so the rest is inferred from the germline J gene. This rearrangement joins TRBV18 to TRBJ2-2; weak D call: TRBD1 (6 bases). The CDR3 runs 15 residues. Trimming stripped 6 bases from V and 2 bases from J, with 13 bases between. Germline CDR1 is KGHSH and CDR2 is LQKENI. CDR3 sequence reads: CASSGDISNTGELFF. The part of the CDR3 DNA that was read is TGTGCCAGCTCCGGGGACATATCCAACACCGGGGAG.

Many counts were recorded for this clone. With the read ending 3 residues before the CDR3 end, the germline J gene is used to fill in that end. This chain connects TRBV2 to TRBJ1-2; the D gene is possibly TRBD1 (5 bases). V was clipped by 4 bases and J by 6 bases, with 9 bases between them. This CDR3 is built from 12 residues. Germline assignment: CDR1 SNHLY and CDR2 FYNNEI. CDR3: CASSASGDGYTF. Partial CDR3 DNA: TGTGCCAGCAGTGCCTCGGGGGATGGC.

CDR3 DNA (partial): TGTGCCAGCAACTACCCCCCGCACAATGAG. This sequence encodes CASNYPPHNE. The whole CDR3 is CASNYPPHNEQFF. This chain joins TRBV7-9 and TRBJ2-1, with D unclear. The read gets to within 3 residues of the CDR3 end, and the germline J gene fills in the rest. The CDR3 extends over 13 amino acids. V was clipped by 7 bases and J by 5 bases, with 12 bases between them. Germline assignment: CDR1 SEHNR and CDR2 FQNEAQ (reference sequence).

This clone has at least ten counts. The sequenced part of the CDR3 DNA is TGTGCCGGGACGGCGGGACACCCTTACGAG. Amino acid sequence: CAGTAGHPYE. In full, the CDR3 is CAGTAGHPYEQYF. J is TRBJ2-7 and V is TRBV30; D assignment may be TRBD1 or TRBD2 (6 bases each). The sequenced fragment ends 3 residues before the CDR3 boundary, so the rest is inferred from the germline J gene. This CDR3 comprises 13 residues. The germline V and J ends were trimmed by 8 bases and 4 bases, with 18 bases remaining between them. Germline V lookup: CDR1 GTSNPN, CDR2 SVGIG (reference sequence).